This entry lists 9 T cell receptor beta chains sequenced from one sample in a study of cytomegalovirus exposure and HLA in healthy donors. PCR amplification relied on 60 Vbeta primers (plus 13 Jbeta primers). Assay used: immunoSEQ multiplex PCR; TCRdb lists only in-frame clones, some missing. The table lists just over 150,000 clones, roughly 85% of them singletons. Specimen: PBMCs. Receptor source: a woman under 30 in good health and CMV-seronegative.

In its sample, this clone was seen a few times. The rearrangement uses TRBV5-1 and TRBJ2-3; 11 bases align to TRBD2. The V gene's germline CDR1 is SGHRS and CDR2 YFSETQ. The CDR3 is made up of 16 amino acids. V lost 0 bases to trimming and J lost 4 bases; unmatched junction nucleotides: 4. The CDR3 DNA reads as TGCGCCAGCAGCTTGGTAGGGACTAGCGGATCAGATACGCAGTATTTT. Its protein product is CASSLVGTSGSDTQYF.

In its sample, this clone was seen a few times. V and J are TRBV4-3 and TRBJ2-1; 8 positions match TRBD1. J lost 2 bases, V lost 3 bases, and 6 bases had no gene match. Germline loops: CDR1 LGHNA, CDR2 YSLEER. CDR3 length: 16 amino acids. The CDR3 region is CASSQGHRGTYNEQFF. CDR3 DNA sequence: TGCGCCAGCAGCCAGGGCCACAGGGGGACCTACAATGAGCAGTTCTTC.

The rearrangement joins TRBV2 to TRBJ1-1; D is uncertain. The CDR3 totals 14 residues. CDR1 and CDR2 from the germline V gene are SNHLY and FYNNEI. Trimming pared 4 bases from V and 2 bases from J, leaving 11 bases between. The CDR3 sequence is CASSGMGVNTEAFF. DNA of the CDR3: TGTGCCAGCAGTGGGATGGGAGTAAACACTGAAGCTTTCTTT.

This chain uses TRBV5-5 with TRBJ1-2, with TRBD1 identical over 9 bases. Trimming took 0 bases from V and 8 from J; bases not matched to a gene: 8. CDR3 size: 15 residues. The germline V gene encodes CDR1 SGHKS and CDR2 YYEKEE (reference sequence). CDR3 amino acids: CASSLAGQGVLGYTF. The CDR3 region has the DNA TGTGCCAGCAGCTTGGCGGGACAGGGTGTTTTAGGCTACACCTTC.

This sequence joins TRBV2 and TRBJ2-2, with D possibly being TRBD1 (6 bases). Trimming removed 6 bases from V and 0 bases from J, with 11 bases in between. The V gene's germline CDR1 is SNHLY and CDR2 FYNNEI. This CDR3 region has 15 residues. CDR3 bases: TGTGCCAGCAGGGAACAGGGATCGAACACCGGGGAGCTGTTTTTT. Translating it yields CASREQGSNTGELFF. The full variable domain, completed using reference TRBV2 and TRBJ2-2, is EPEVTQTPSHQVTQMGQEVILRCVPISNHLYFYWYRQILGQKVEFLVSFYNNEISEKSEIFDDQFSVERPDGSNFTLKIRSTKLEDSAMYFCASREQGSNTGELFFGEGSRLTVL.

In this sample, this clone turned up once. V gene TRBV7-2 combines with J gene TRBJ2-7; D possibly corresponds to TRBD2 (6 bases). The ends were cut back, 8 bases at V and 0 bases at J, with 14 bases in the middle. The CDR3 totals 14 residues. Germline-derived CDR1 and CDR2 are SGHTA and FQGNSA. The DNA of the CDR3 is TGTGCCAGCGGGCGTGCGGGAAACTCCTACGAGCAGTACTTC. Protein sequence: CASGRAGNSYEQYF. Looking up the rest from reference TRBV7-2 and TRBJ2-7 gives the full variable domain: GAGVSQSPSNKVTEKGKDVELRCDPISGHTALYWYRQSLGQGLEFLIYFQGNSAPDKSGLPSDRFSAERTGGSVSTLTIQRTQQEDSAVYLCASGRAGNSYEQYFGPGTRLTVT.

The chain has TRBV5-4 and TRBJ2-5; 7 nucleotides match TRBD1. Trimming took 4 bases from V and 1 from J; bases not matched to a gene: 4. Germline V CDR1 and CDR2: SGHNT, YYREEE (reference sequence). This CDR3 comprises 14 residues. CDR3 sequence: CASSPGTVQETQYF. In nucleotides, the CDR3 is TGTGCCAGCAGCCCTGGGACAGTCCAAGAGACCCAGTACTTC.

The V gene is TRBV7-9, the J gene TRBJ1-1, with a weak D call TRBD1 (5 bases). The CDR3 is 13 residues long. Trimming pared 6 bases from V and 4 bases from J, leaving 12 bases between. Germline loops: CDR1 SEHNR, CDR2 FQNEAQ (reference sequence). As DNA, the CDR3 is TGTGCCAGCAGGCCAGGGTATGGCACTGAAGCTTTCTTT. This gives the protein CASRPGYGTEAFF.

This clone has just one count. A read error may account for a junction end that differs from germline. This chain joins TRBV7-9 and TRBJ2-4; TRBD1 aligns across 7 bases. From germline, CDR1 is SEHNR and CDR2 FQNEAQ (reference sequence). The CDR3 runs 14 residues. CDR3 coding DNA: TGTTCCAGCGACAGGGACATAGCCAAAAACATTCAGTACTTC. Its protein is CSSDRDIAKNIQYF.